Following are 2 T cell receptor beta chains from one sample sequenced in a study of radiation and T cells in renal cell carcinoma. The time point: baseline pretreatment blood. Treatment reported: 15 Gy SBRT to primary tumor, nephrectomy 4 weeks later. The protocol was immunoSEQ multiplex PCR, while the TCRdb copy is restricted to in-frame clones and leaves out a portion. The table includes roughly 100,000 clones, 86% detected once. Sample: blood, taken from a patient whose treatment included radiotherapy and nephrectomy. Receptors were obtained from a man aged 45-60 years with renal cell carcinoma.

Regarding this clone: Other DNA sequences in this sample translate to the same CDR3. The genes are TRBV5-1 and TRBJ2-1; D is ambiguous. The CDR3 runs 13 residues. V lost 0 bases, J lost 5 bases, and 6 bases lay in between. Germline-derived CDR1 and CDR2 are SGHRS and YFSETQ. DNA of the CDR3: TGCGCCAGCAGCTTGGGACCCAACAATGAGCAGTTCTTC. Protein sequence: CASSLGPNNEQFF.

The rearrangement uses TRBV7-9 and TRBJ1-1, with 8 bases identical to TRBD1. CDR1 and CDR2 from the germline V gene are SEHNR and FQNEAQ (reference sequence). The trim removed 5 bases at V and 1 base at J, leaving 3 bases unmatched. This CDR3 is built from 14 residues. The DNA of the CDR3 is TGTGCCAGCAGCCAGGGACAGGCGAACACTGAAGCTTTCTTT. Translating gives CASSQGQANTEAFF.